The 18 T cell receptor beta chains in this list originate from one sample, sequenced in a study of Tregs in tolerant kidney transplant recipients. No antigen has been identified for these receptors. TCRdb keeps only in-frame clones here, not all; method: immunoSEQ multiplex PCR. The table includes 25,000 to 35,000 clones, over 65% detected once. Material: Tregs from blood cultured with allogeneic cells. The receptors come from a human donor in good health.

The rearrangement links TRBV19 to TRBJ2-1; D is perhaps TRBD2 (5 bases). CDR1 LNHDA and CDR2 SQIVND come from the germline V gene (reference sequence). This CDR3 comprises 12 residues. Between the trimmed V and J ends, which lost 5 bases and 14 bases, there was a span of 16 bases. The CDR3 DNA reads TGTGCCAGTAGTGCCAATAGCGCCAGCAAGTTCTTC. This gives the protein CASSANSASKFF.

The gene calls are TRBV7-3 and TRBJ1-1; possible D gene TRBD1, 5 bases. The V end lost 6 bases, the J end lost 0 bases, and 11 bases lay between the germline ends. The CDR3 contains 14 residues. The germline V gene encodes CDR1 SGHTA and CDR2 FQGTGA. CDR3: CASSRGGMNTEAFF. CDR3 nucleotides: TGTGCCAGCAGTCGGGGGGGAATGAACACTGAAGCTTTCTTT.

The chain combines TRBV4-2 with TRBJ2-4; a possible D gene is TRBD2 (6 bases). The V gene's germline CDR1 is LGHNA and CDR2 YNFKEQ. The CDR3 consists of 14 residues. V gave up 5 bases and J gave up 8 bases, with 16 bases separating them. CDR3 in DNA: TGTGCCAGCAGCTTAGGACAACCGGGGGACATTCAGTACTTC. Translation: CASSLGQPGDIQYF.

This clone was seen only once. The CDR3 sequence is CASSLQGLRTDTQYF. DNA of the CDR3: TGCGCCAGCAGCTTGCAGGGGCTCCGCACAGATACGCAGTATTTT. The chain carries TRBV5-1 and TRBJ2-3, with a tentative D call TRBD1 (6 bases). The length of the CDR3 is 15 residues. V was clipped by 1 base and J by 1 base, with 10 bases between them. From germline, CDR1 is SGHRS and CDR2 YFSETQ.

The chain is built from TRBV5-1 and TRBJ2-7; the D gene could be TRBD1 or TRBD2 (5 bases each). The CDR3 extends over 15 amino acids. Germline V gene lookup returns CDR1 SGHRS and CDR2 YFSETQ. V lost 1 base and J lost 7, with 18 bases in between. CDR3 coding DNA: TGCGCCAGCAGCTTGAGAGGGGTAGGGTGGCCTGAGCAGTACTTC. Amino acid sequence: CASSLRGVGWPEQYF.

DNA for the CDR3: TGCGCCAGCAGCTACGGACAGGGCTATGGCTACACCTTC. Its protein product is CASSYGQGYGYTF. The rearrangement links TRBV4-1 to TRBJ1-2; 8 positions match TRBD1. The CDR3 sequence is 13 residues long. The germline gives CDR1 MGHRA, CDR2 YSYEKL. Losses at the gene ends were 5 bases for V and 4 bases for J; bases not matched to a gene: 3.

This rearrangement joins TRBV4-2 to TRBJ1-1; TRBD1 aligns across 10 bases. V shed 8 bases and J 6 bases; nucleotides not matched to a gene: 9. The germline V gene has CDR1 LGHNA and CDR2 YNFKEQ. The CDR3 is made up of 14 amino acids. CDR3 nucleotides: TGTGCCAGCGGCAAGGGGACAGGGGCAGCTGAAGCTTTCTTT. Protein: CASGKGTGAAEAFF.

This clone was seen a few times. The genes are TRBV19 and TRBJ2-7; 9 nucleotides match TRBD2. Germline lookup yields CDR1 LNHDA and CDR2 SQIVND (reference sequence). The CDR3 sequence is 14 residues long. Trimming cost V 1 base and J 2 bases; bases outside gene matches: 0. CDR3 nucleotides: TGTGCCAGTAGTATAGGGACTAGCGCCTACGAGCAGTACTTC. Amino acids: CASSIGTSAYEQYF.

The V gene is TRBV4-2, the J gene TRBJ2-2; 9 positions agree with TRBD2. There are 17 residues in the CDR3. V lost 0 bases, J lost 6 bases, and 8 bases stayed unmatched. CDR1 and CDR2 from the germline V gene are LGHNA and YNFKEQ. This CDR3 reads CASSQDPAGGPAGELFF. Here the CDR3 DNA reads TGTGCCAGCAGCCAAGACCCCGCGGGAGGGCCCGCCGGGGAGCTGTTTTTT.

The chain links TRBV5-1 to TRBJ2-1; D possibly matches TRBD1 or TRBD2 (5 bases each). Looked up from germline, CDR1 is SGHRS and CDR2 is YFSETQ. CDR3 size: 16 residues. V was clipped by 4 bases and J by 6 bases, with 20 bases between them. CDR3 in amino acids: CASSLSGTQGVNEQFF. The CDR3 nucleotides are TGCGCCAGCAGCCTATCCGGGACCCAAGGGGTCAATGAGCAGTTCTTC.

In its sample, this clone was seen once. V gene TRBV19 combines with J gene TRBJ1-5; 8 bases map to TRBD1. Germline CDR1 LNHDA, CDR2 SQIVND (reference sequence). The length of the CDR3 is 18 residues. V was pared by 9 bases and J by 0 bases, with 16 bases of the junction left unmatched. CDR3 nucleotide sequence: TGTGCCAGCCGCGGCAGAGACAGGGGCCCCTATAGCAATCAGCCCCAGCATTTT. Translated: CASRGRDRGPYSNQPQHF.

The chain joins TRBV18 to TRBJ1-2; TRBD1 matches at 9 bases. The CDR3 consists of 13 residues. J was trimmed by 3 bases and V by 6 bases; bases with no gene match: 2. CDR1 is KGHSH, CDR2 LQKENI, per germline. This CDR3 reads CASSRDRDYGYTF. DNA for the CDR3: TGTGCCAGCTCGCGGGACAGGGACTATGGCTACACCTTC.

The chain carries TRBV18 and TRBJ2-2; 7 bases are shared with TRBD1. Losses at the gene ends were 2 bases for V and 2 bases for J; bases not matched to a gene: 5. CDR1 and CDR2 from the germline V gene are KGHSH and LQKENI. The CDR3 contains 16 residues. The CDR3 DNA reads as TGTGCCAGCTCACCAAATAACAGGGGAAACACCGGGGAGCTGTTTTTT. Amino acids: CASSPNNRGNTGELFF.

The CDR3 bases are TGCGCCAGCAGCTTGGTGTGGGGCACTGAAGCTTTCTTT. Its translation is CASSLVWGTEAFF. The rearrangement links TRBV5-1 to TRBJ1-1, with D unclear. This CDR3 spans 13 amino acids. The V end was cut by 0 bases, the J end by 4 bases, with 7 bases between. CDR1 and CDR2 from the germline V gene are SGHRS and YFSETQ.

J is TRBJ2-1 and V is TRBV5-4; 8 positions agree with TRBD1. There are 16 residues in the CDR3. Germline CDR1 is SGHNT and CDR2 is YYREEE (reference sequence). V was clipped by 0 bases and J by 3 bases; unmatched bases: 5. This CDR3 reads CASSLGSGGLYNEQFF. In DNA, the CDR3 is TGTGCCAGCAGCTTGGGGTCAGGGGGCCTCTACAATGAGCAGTTCTTC.

CDR3 nucleotides: TGTGCCAGCAGCTTCGTCGGCAGAGTAGGGTCACCCCTCCACTTT. Amino acid sequence: CASSFVGRVGSPLHF. This chain connects TRBV5-4 to TRBJ1-6; D gene unclear. CDR1 is SGHNT, CDR2 YYREEE, per germline (reference sequence). V shed 2 bases and J shed 10 bases, with 16 bases lying between them. The CDR3 covers 15 residues.

This rearrangement joins TRBV18 to TRBJ1-1; perhaps TRBD1 as D (6 bases). Germline V lookup: CDR1 KGHSH, CDR2 LQKENI. This CDR3 is built from 14 residues. The V gene lost 3 bases and the J gene lost 7 bases, with 15 bases spanning the gap. The chain's CDR3 is CASSPSGEASEAFF. The CDR3 DNA sequence: TGTGCCAGCTCACCCTCAGGGGAGGCTAGTGAAGCTTTCTTT.

The chain couples TRBV9 to TRBJ1-3; D remains ambiguous. Trimming removed 3 bases at V and 2 bases at J, with 12 bases between. Germline V CDR1 and CDR2: SGDLS, YYNGEE. The CDR3 has 15 amino acids. CDR3 in amino acids: CASSGALGTGNTIYF. In DNA form, the CDR3 reads TGTGCCAGCAGCGGAGCCCTGGGCACTGGAAACACCATATATTTT.